These 31 T cell receptor delta chains share one sample of origin, sequenced in a study of Vδ1+ human thymocytes. Study observations and caveats: Thymic TRG and TRD repertoires appeared highly polyclonal, with Gaussian CDR3 length distributions.

These TCRs are of unknown antigen specificity. RNA was extracted from the cells and then reverse transcribed. Pooled V-gene forward primers with one constant-region reverse primer generated the CDR3 amplicons by multiplex PCR. TCRdb reprocessed the multiplex PCR reads through CATT. The table shows 80,000 or so delta-chain clones, with about 38% occurring only once. Sequenced: Vdelta1+ gamma-delta thymocytes from the thymus. The subset denotes: FACS-sorted CD3+ TCRalphabeta- TCRVdelta1+ TCRVdelta2- thymocytes. These receptor sequences come from a boy less than two years old who had congenital heart surgery.

The chain uses TRDV1 and TRDJ1, with D hard to call. Between the trimmed V and J ends, which lost 1 base and 4 bases, there was a span of 25 bases. This CDR3 has 19 residues. The germline V gene encodes CDR1 TSWWSYY and CDR2 QGS. The DNA of the CDR3 is TGTGCTCTTGGGGAACCCATACACCTCTACCCACCGTTTATCGATAAACTCATCTTT. It codes for CALGEPIHLYPPFIDKLIF.

The rearrangement links TRDV1 to TRDJ1, with a possible D match to TRDD3 (6 bases). CDR3 size: 20 residues. V dropped 0 bases and J dropped 2 bases, with 25 bases sitting between them. Germline values: CDR1 TSWWSYY, CDR2 QGS. For the CDR3, the DNA is TGTGCTCTTGGGGAACTTACTTTCTTACGAGGTGGGGGGAAGACCGATAAACTCATCTTT. It codes for CALGELTFLRGGGKTDKLIF.

The rearrangement joins TRDV1 to TRDJ1, with D possibly TRDD2 on 5 matching bases. V lost 3 bases to trimming and J lost 10 bases, with 30 bases between them. This CDR3 is built from 18 residues. The germline V gene has CDR1 TSWWSYY and CDR2 QGS. The CDR3 protein is CALGDPNPTPFSAGGLIF. CDR3 bases: TGTGCTCTTGGGGACCCTAACCCTACCCCGTTTTCGGCCGGAGGACTCATCTTT.

The rearrangement links TRDV1 to TRDJ1; the match to TRDD3 covers 11 bases. Per germline, CDR1 TSWWSYY and CDR2 QGS. The CDR3 covers 20 residues. Trimming removed 2 bases from V and 1 base from J; junction bases left unmatched: 15. The CDR3: CALGENTTRYWGIVTDKLIF. The CDR3, as DNA: TGTGCTCTTGGGGAAAACACTACCCGGTACTGGGGGATAGTCACCGATAAACTCATCTTT.

This clone was observed a few times. The chain is built from TRDV1 and TRDJ1; 12 bases are shared with TRDD3. Looked up from germline, CDR1 is TSWWSYY and CDR2 is QGS. V lost 2 bases and J lost 3; bases outside the gene matches: 16. This CDR3 has 20 residues. CDR3 sequence (DNA): TGTGCTCTTGGGGAAACCCCTTTTTTCGACGACTGGGGGATACCCGATAAACTCATCTTT. Amino acid sequence: CALGETPFFDDWGIPDKLIF.

This chain joins TRDV1 and TRDJ1; 8 bases fit TRDD3. Germline CDR1 and CDR2: TSWWSYY and QGS. This CDR3 has 15 amino acids. V was pared by 4 bases and J by 8 bases, with 12 bases of the junction left unmatched. The CDR3 DNA is TGTGCTCTTGGGGCCATCCGTACTGGGGGCCTAAAACTCATCTTT. Protein product: CALGAIRTGGLKLIF.

This chain uses TRDV1 with TRDJ1; 11 nucleotides agree with TRDD3. J was trimmed by 3 bases and V by 4 bases; bases with no gene match: 28. Germline-derived CDR1 and CDR2 are TSWWSYY and QGS. The CDR3 is made up of 23 amino acids. Here the CDR3 DNA reads TGTGCTCTTGGGGCCGGTTGCTGGTTGAGTTCGTGTATACTGGGGGATAAAGCCGATAAACTCATCTTT. Translating it yields CALGAGCWLSSCILGDKADKLIF.

In this sample, this clone turned up a few times. V gene TRDV1 combines with J gene TRDJ1, with unresolved D. Looked up from germline, CDR1 is TSWWSYY and CDR2 is QGS. Between the trimmed V and J ends, which lost 3 bases and 2 bases, there was a span of 22 bases. The CDR3 has 18 residues. In DNA, the CDR3 is TGTGCTCTTGGGGACGCTTGTCGCGGGCCACCCCAGACCGATAAACTCATCTTT. Amino acids: CALGDACRGPPQTDKLIF.

This clone turned up a few times. The chain links TRDV1 to TRDJ1; 9 bases match TRDD3. Trimming cost V 3 bases and J 7 bases; bases outside gene matches: 24. Germline-derived CDR1 and CDR2 are TSWWSYY and QGS. This CDR3 region has 20 residues. CDR3 nucleotide sequence: TGTGCTCTTGGGGACCTGCACCCATCTTGGGTGGGGGATATAAATGGTAAACTCATCTTT. Translating gives CALGDLHPSWVGDINGKLIF.

The V call is TRDV1, the J call TRDJ1, with TRDD3 matching 9 bases. Germline loops: CDR1 TSWWSYY, CDR2 QGS. The length of the CDR3 is 23 residues. The V segment lost 3 bases and the J segment 0 bases; nucleotides outside the gene matches: 26. DNA for the CDR3: TGTGCTCTTGGGGAGAAACTTCCCCACTACGTAGGGGGATACTTCTTTTACACCGATAAACTCATCTTT. Translating gives CALGEKLPHYVGGYFFYTDKLIF.

The chain employs TRDV1 and TRDJ1; 8 bases agree with TRDD3. The ends lost 3 bases at V and 1 base at J; junction bases unmatched: 16. Germline-derived CDR1 and CDR2 are TSWWSYY and QGS. The CDR3 length is 19 residues. The CDR3 sequence is CALGEGLLLVLGATDKLIF. CDR3 bases: TGTGCTCTTGGGGAGGGGCTCCTTCTAGTACTGGGGGCCACCGATAAACTCATCTTT.

The chain employs TRDV1 and TRDJ1; tentatively, D is TRDD2 (8 bases). The CDR3 consists of 17 residues. Germline loops: CDR1 TSWWSYY, CDR2 QGS. Between the trimmed V and J ends, which lost 2 bases and 9 bases, there was a span of 25 bases. CDR3 coding DNA: TGTGCTCTTGGGGAATGGGCACTTCCTACTTTCCTGGGGGAACTCATCTTT. Its protein product is CALGEWALPTFLGELIF.

The V gene is TRDV1, the J gene TRDJ1, with 7 positions matching TRDD3. Germline V gene sequence: CDR1 TSWWSYY, CDR2 QGS. Unmatched junction bases numbered 8, after V lost 0 bases and J lost 7 bases. The CDR3 is 15 amino acids. CDR3 nucleotide sequence: TGTGCTCTTGGGGAACTACTGGGGATAAGAGGTAAACTCATCTTT. This encodes CALGELLGIRGKLIF.

The table lists this clone with a few counts. The chain has TRDV2 and TRDJ1, with 9 bases that match TRDD3. Germline V CDR1 and CDR2: GEAIGNYY, EKD. CDR3 length: 12 amino acids. The CDR3 protein is CARGILSDKLIF. The CDR3 DNA reads as TGTGCACGGGGGATACTTAGCGATAAACTCATCTTT.

Details on this clone: Because the CDR3's place on the DNA is in doubt, the DNA is left out and the CDR3 is given as listed by TCRdb. This sequence joins TRDV1 and TRDJ1; TRDD3, the table's D call, was not compared with the DNA. Germline V gives CDR1 TSWWSYY, CDR2 QGS. Including both end residues, the CDR3 is 20 amino acids long. The CDR3 protein is CALGEPRGVGLGIADDKLIF.

In its sample, this clone was seen a few times. The chain recombines TRDV1 with TRDJ1; TRDD2 agrees at 7 bases. Germline-derived CDR1 and CDR2 are TSWWSYY and QGS. This CDR3 spans 22 amino acids. Trimming at V came to 4 bases and at J to 0 bases, leaving 26 bases not matched to a gene. The DNA for the CDR3 is TGTGCTCTTGGGGTCCCTTTCCTACTTACGTGGGCCGTTAGCCAGTACACCGATAAACTCATCTTT. Translated: CALGVPFLLTWAVSQYTDKLIF.

The genes are TRDV1 and TRDJ1; 7 bases map to TRDD3. The germline gives CDR1 TSWWSYY, CDR2 QGS. With V trimmed by 5 bases and J by 1 base, 16 bases remained unmatched. The length of the CDR3 is 18 residues. Here the CDR3 reads CALGRLYAGIGLTDKLIF. CDR3 DNA: TGTGCTCTTGGGCGCCTCTACGCGGGGATAGGCCTCACCGATAAACTCATCTTT.

The genes are TRDV1 and TRDJ1, with D tentatively TRDD3 (5 bases). V was trimmed by 1 base and J by 8 bases, leaving 8 bases between them. This CDR3 is 12 amino acids long. Germline V gene data show CDR1 as TSWWSYY and CDR2 as QGS. DNA for the CDR3: TGTGCTCTTGGGGAACGTTGGGGCAAACTCATCTTT. This translates into CALGERWGKLIF.

This clone has only a few counts. This specimen includes other DNA sequences encoding the same CDR3. V gene TRDV1 combines with J gene TRDJ1; 10 nucleotides align to TRDD3. This CDR3 has 20 residues. CDR1 is TSWWSYY, CDR2 QGS, per germline. The V segment lost 0 bases and the J segment 7 bases; nucleotides outside the gene matches: 20. The CDR3 DNA follows: TGTGCTCTTGGGGAACTTAAGGGTCGTACTGGGGGATCGAGAGGGTTTAAACTCATCTTT. Encoded protein: CALGELKGRTGGSRGFKLIF.

This chain connects TRDV1 to TRDJ1, with 11 bases lining up with TRDD3. V gave up 2 bases and J gave up 7 bases; unmatched junction bases: 9. Germline V lookup: CDR1 TSWWSYY, CDR2 QGS. This CDR3 is 16 amino acids long. The CDR3 DNA is TGTGCTCTTGGGGAAACTCCTGGGGGATACCGGGCTAAACTCATCTTT. Its protein is CALGETPGGYRAKLIF.

This clone has just a few counts. The chain is built from TRDV1 and TRDJ1, with 10 positions matching TRDD3. CDR1 is TSWWSYY and CDR2 is QGS in the germline V gene. With V trimmed by 4 bases and J by 0 bases, 17 bases remained unmatched. This CDR3 spans 20 amino acids. CDR3 residues: CALGAEEGDTLPCNTDKLIF. DNA for the CDR3: TGTGCTCTTGGGGCAGAAGAGGGGGATACGCTCCCTTGCAACACCGATAAACTCATCTTT.

This clone appeared a few times. V usage is TRDV1 and J usage is TRDJ1, with D perhaps given as TRDD2 or TRDD3 (8 bases each). The CDR3 totals 20 residues. Germline CDR1 TSWWSYY, CDR2 QGS. V lost 6 bases and J lost 4, with 33 bases in between. The chain's CDR3 is CALGLPTGIRHVGSIDKLIF. CDR3 DNA sequence: TGTGCTCTTGGACTTCCTACCGGGATACGACACGTCGGCTCGATCGATAAACTCATCTTT.

The rearrangement joins TRDV1 to TRDJ1; D is perhaps TRDD3 (6 bases). This CDR3 contains 20 residues. The V gene lost 4 bases and the J gene lost 0 bases, with 27 bases spanning the gap. Germline V gene sequence: CDR1 TSWWSYY, CDR2 QGS. DNA of the CDR3: TGTGCTCTTGGGGGCCCGAGTGAGGACTTCTACTACTGGGACACCGATAAACTCATCTTT. Translated, it gives CALGGPSEDFYYWDTDKLIF.

This clone was seen more than once but under ten times. The J gene is TRDJ1, the V gene TRDV1; no firm D call. Germline V gives CDR1 TSWWSYY, CDR2 QGS. The CDR3 spans 15 residues. Trimming removed 4 bases at V and 0 bases at J, with 12 bases between. The CDR3: CALGVTIHHTDKLIF. Here the CDR3 DNA reads TGTGCTCTTGGGGTCACTATCCACCACACCGATAAACTCATCTTT.

The chain employs TRDV1 and TRDJ1; a weak D match, TRDD3 (9 bases). The CDR3 contains 20 residues. The ends were cut back, 9 bases at V and 0 bases at J, with 32 bases in the middle. CDR1 and CDR2 (germline): TSWWSYY, QGS. The CDR3 sequence: CALLTFLSTGGEGYTDKLIF. The CDR3 DNA reads as TGTGCTCTCCTTACCTTCCTATCGACTGGGGGAGAGGGGTACACCGATAAACTCATCTTT.

In regard to this clone: The sample contains more than one DNA sequence encoding this CDR3. The chain carries TRDV1 and TRDJ1, with TRDD2 as a possible D gene (6 bases). V gave up 0 bases and J gave up 1 base, with 24 bases separating them. Germline-derived CDR1 and CDR2 are TSWWSYY and QGS. The length of the CDR3 is 20 residues. The CDR3 sequence: CALGELCLLRSEVLTDKLIF. CDR3 in DNA: TGTGCTCTTGGGGAACTATGCCTCCTACGTTCTGAGGTACTCACCGATAAACTCATCTTT.

The chain joins TRDV1 to TRDJ1; D is tentatively TRDD2 or TRDD3 (5 bases each). This CDR3 has 17 amino acids. Per germline, CDR1 TSWWSYY and CDR2 QGS. V lost 3 bases to trimming and J lost 3 bases, with 20 bases between them. CDR3 amino acids: CALGETYVGGWSDKLIF. The CDR3 DNA reads TGTGCTCTTGGGGAGACCTACGTCGGGGGGTGGTCCGATAAACTCATCTTT.

V gene TRDV1 combines with J gene TRDJ1; 11 bases are a match to TRDD3. Germline values: CDR1 TSWWSYY, CDR2 QGS. The CDR3 is 23 residues long. The V gene end was trimmed by 3 bases and the J gene end by 0 bases; junction bases not matched to a gene: 24. The CDR3 region is CALGELPAPRVFWGIPYTDKLIF. As DNA, the CDR3 is TGTGCTCTTGGGGAGCTTCCAGCGCCTAGGGTCTTCTGGGGGATACCGTACACCGATAAACTCATCTTT.

This clone was detected a few times. This sequence joins TRDV1 and TRDJ1; 8 nucleotides match TRDD3. CDR3 length equals 19 residues. The V gene's germline CDR1 is TSWWSYY and CDR2 QGS. Trimming at V came to 6 bases and at J to 1 base, leaving 19 bases not matched to a gene. CDR3: CALGRSPLPRTGGTDKLIF. CDR3 DNA: TGTGCTCTTGGAAGATCCCCACTTCCTCGGACTGGGGGCACCGATAAACTCATCTTT.

As regards this clone: This specimen includes other DNA sequences encoding the same CDR3. The rearrangement links TRDV1 to TRDJ1, with D possibly TRDD3 on 5 matching bases. There are 16 residues in the CDR3. Trimming left V 2 bases short and J 5 bases short, with 18 bases between. Germline V gene sequence: CDR1 TSWWSYY, CDR2 QGS. The CDR3 protein is CALGEWWGKSGDKLIF. CDR3 in DNA: TGTGCTCTTGGGGAATGGTGGGGTAAATCGGGTGATAAACTCATCTTT.

The gene calls are TRDV1 and TRDJ1; 12 bases map to TRDD3. This CDR3 spans 18 amino acids. Per the germline V gene, CDR1 is TSWWSYY and CDR2 is QGS. V shed 3 bases, J shed 8 bases, and the junction held 16 bases outside the gene matches. Written as DNA, the CDR3 is TGTGCTCTTGGGGATCCCCTCCCAACTGGGGGATACAGTTCGAAACTCATCTTT. It is translated as CALGDPLPTGGYSSKLIF.